This T cell receptor beta chain was recovered during a study of CD4 and CD8 cells across lung adenocarcinoma regions (dated by TCRdb to 2016 to 2018). With regard to the full study: The study examined intratumor heterogeneity of the T cell receptor repertoire by comparing tumor centers with tumor margins.

The library relied on PCR. This sample was sequenced with a HiSeq X Ten. TCRdb reran the public reads through fastp at Q25 and MiXCR, keeping productive beta chains. Records with the same CDR3 protein are collapsed into one entry carrying the most frequent genes and DNA. Counted in this sample were about 27,000 distinct CDR3 sequences; around 56% of them appeared once. The top ten clonotypes cover around 44% of the sample. The donors were patients who had localized lung adenocarcinoma, which is a subtype of non-small cell lung cancer. The samples were taken from the centers of localized lung adenocarcinomas. For TCR repertoire analysis, CD8+ T cells taken from tumor tissue were profiled apart from CD4+ T cells. This clonotype was recorded a few times. Its antigen is currently not known. Base quality data are lacking; no much larger clone is found one base away. Source material: CD8+ T cells from the center of a lung tumor. The cell subset or site tag for this specimen amounts to: tumor center region. The source of this sequence is a male donor with lung adenocarcinoma. The CD4 and CD8 labels of this study may be unreliable.

The DNA sequence reads TGTGCCAGCAGTTACAGGTACGGCAATCAGCCCCAGCATTTT. This encodes CASSYRYGNQPQHF. The chain joins TRBV6-5 to TRBJ1-5; the D gene cannot be resolved reliably. Deletion took 2 bases off V and 2 bases off J, with a span of 7 bases between the germline ends. The CDR3 contains 14 residues, cysteine and phenylalanine counted. The read is trimmed to its CDR3 DNA, 42 bases read in frame from base 1. Via the germline V gene, CDR1 is MNHEY and CDR2 SVGAGI.